This T cell receptor beta chain stems from a study of blood T cell repertoires in COVID-19. The Seattle patients, enrolled during active infection, were followed longitudinally. This clone appeared once. Authors' processing steps: The assay estimated nucleated cells by amplifying reference gene primers. The assay was immunoSEQ multiplex PCR, and TCRdb's table has in-frame clones only and misses some. The DNA gave D and trimming, while V, J and clone size come from that table. This sample has more than 350,000 clones, with roughly 86% found just once. The CDR3 runs 14 residues. V dropped 0 bases and J dropped 6; count of bases not matched to a gene: 2. Germline V gene data show CDR1 as KGHSH and CDR2 as LQKENI.

The TCR sequence derives from a woman between 25 and 40 years old with COVID-19, enrolled during active disease. The chain employs TRBV18 and TRBJ2-3, with 8 bases matching TRBD2. Input material: peripheral blood. As DNA, the CDR3 is TGTGCCAGCTCACCACCGGGACTAGATGATACGCAGTATTTT. Protein: CASSPPGLDDTQYF.